These 22 T cell receptor beta chains share one sample of origin, sequenced in a study of shared clonotypes between healthy human individuals. Only in-frame clones appear in the TCRdb table, and some are missing; sequencing was by immunoSEQ multiplex PCR. This repertoire shows millions of clones, 85% to 95% found once; its top ten account for around 0.14%. Sequencing was done on a sample of naive CD4+ T cells sorted from blood. Subset indicated: CD45RA+ positively selected. The source is a man aged 18-30 years in good health.

The chain is built from TRBV28 and TRBJ2-7; tentative D call: TRBD2 (5 bases). V was trimmed by 8 bases and J by 3 bases, leaving 11 bases between them. Germline V gives CDR1 MDHEN, CDR2 SYDVKM. The CDR3 has 12 amino acids. The CDR3 region has the DNA TGTGCCAGCGGGCCCGGGATCTACGAGCAGTACTTC. This translates into CASGPGIYEQYF.

This rearrangement joins TRBV30 to TRBJ1-3; TRBD1 agrees at 9 bases. This CDR3 is 16 amino acids long. The germline gives CDR1 GTSNPN, CDR2 SVGIG (reference sequence). The ends lost 1 base at V and 1 base at J; junction bases unmatched: 5. The CDR3 bases are TGTGCCTGGAGTGCTCCCGGGACAGGGTCTGGAAACACCATATATTTT. Translating it yields CAWSAPGTGSGNTIYF.

This clone was recorded once. The CDR3 spells CATGLAGRYEQYF. The CDR3 nucleotides are TGTGCCACGGGACTAGCGGGAAGATACGAGCAGTACTTC. V usage is TRBV10-3 and J usage is TRBJ2-7, with TRBD2 matching 13 bases. V was clipped by 10 bases and J by 4 bases; unmatched bases: 4. CDR3 length equals 13 residues. Germline lookup yields CDR1 ENHRY and CDR2 SYGVKD.

A remark on this clone: Other DNA sequences in this specimen translate into the identical CDR3. The V and J genes are TRBV30 and TRBJ2-1, with D uncertain. Per germline, CDR1 GTSNPN and CDR2 SVGIG (reference sequence). The CDR3 runs 13 residues. With 3 bases removed from V and 0 bases from J, the gap between germline ends came to 6 bases. CDR3 DNA sequence: TGTGCCTGGAGAAGCAGCTCCTACAATGAGCAGTTCTTC. Its protein product is CAWRSSSYNEQFF.

The chain combines TRBV5-5 with TRBJ2-2; 7 bases are shared with TRBD2. The CDR3 covers 18 residues. J was trimmed by 7 bases and V by 1 base; bases with no gene match: 16. Germline CDR1 and CDR2: SGHKS and YYEKEE (reference sequence). Written as DNA, the CDR3 is TGTGCCAGCAGCTTGATCCCACTAGCGACCGTCGACGGCGGGGAGCTGTTTTTT. Protein sequence: CASSLIPLATVDGGELFF.

The rearrangement uses TRBV6-6 and TRBJ2-2; D perhaps matches TRBD2 (5 bases). There are 14 residues in the CDR3. Trimming took off 0 bases at V and 6 bases at J, with 8 bases between the two ends. Germline V gene data show CDR1 as MNHNY and CDR2 as SVGAGI (reference sequence). CDR3 sequence: CASSYSDSAGELFF. The CDR3, as DNA: TGTGCCAGCAGTTACTCGGACTCGGCCGGGGAGCTGTTTTTT.

The CDR3 region has the DNA TGTGCCAGTAGTGGCTTTAAGGAGATAAAAGACATTCAGTACTTC. Residues: CASSGFKEIKDIQYF. The V gene is TRBV19, the J gene TRBJ2-4; D unresolved. Germline-derived CDR1 and CDR2 are LNHDA and SQIVND (reference sequence). The CDR3 totals 15 residues. The ends were cut back, 5 bases at V and 8 bases at J, with 19 bases in the middle.

This rearrangement joins TRBV5-6 to TRBJ2-6; a possible D gene is TRBD2 (6 bases). Trimming pared 2 bases from V and 0 bases from J, leaving 15 bases between. The CDR3 runs 18 residues. The germline CDR1 and CDR2 sequences are SGHDT and YYEEEE. The CDR3 DNA follows: TGTGCCAGCAGCTTACCGGGGGTTGAGTTCTCTGGGGCCAACGTCCTGACTTTC. This translates into CASSLPGVEFSGANVLTF.

This rearrangement joins TRBV2 to TRBJ2-1; D perhaps matches TRBD2 (5 bases). This CDR3 comprises 11 residues. The V end lost 5 bases, the J end lost 8 bases, and 7 bases lay between the germline ends. Germline loops: CDR1 SNHLY, CDR2 FYNNEI. The CDR3 nucleotides are TGTGCCAGCAGTACTAGGGATGAGCAGTTCTTC. The encoded protein is CASSTRDEQFF.

This clone came up once. This chain joins TRBV19 and TRBJ2-1; 12 nucleotides align to TRBD2. This CDR3 has 15 residues. J gave up 6 bases and V 4 bases, and 4 bases lay outside the gene matches. CDR1 and CDR2 (germline): LNHDA, SQIVND (reference sequence). The CDR3 nucleotides are TGTGCCAGTAGTACACTAGCGGGAGGAGGCAATGAGCAGTTCTTC. Its translation is CASSTLAGGGNEQFF.

On this clone: The sample contains more than one DNA sequence encoding this CDR3. The chain joins TRBV5-1 to TRBJ2-1; 7 nucleotides match TRBD1. Germline V gene data show CDR1 as SGHRS and CDR2 as YFSETQ. V trimming: 0 bases; J trimming: 5 bases; junction bases outside the gene matches: 2. CDR3 size: 14 residues. The CDR3 protein is CASSLVGQNNEQFF. The CDR3 DNA reads TGCGCCAGCAGCTTGGTGGGACAGAACAATGAGCAGTTCTTC.

The rearrangement links TRBV6-5 to TRBJ1-5; tentatively, D is TRBD1 (6 bases). The CDR3 loop spans 15 amino acids. V shed 0 bases and J shed 2 bases, with 8 bases lying between them. CDR1 is MNHEY, CDR2 SVGAGI, per germline. CDR3 sequence (DNA): TGTGCCAGCAGTTACTCGAGGGGGGGCAATCAGCCCCAGCATTTT. Translation: CASSYSRGGNQPQHF.

Remarks on this clone: The identical CDR3 is also encoded by other nucleotide sequences in the sample. The V gene is TRBV6-5, the J gene TRBJ1-1; a weak D match, TRBD1 (5 bases). The CDR3 consists of 15 residues. Germline V gene lookup returns CDR1 MNHEY and CDR2 SVGAGI. The V end lost 0 bases, the J end lost 1 base, and 9 bases lay between the germline ends. The CDR3 DNA reads as TGTGCCAGCAGTTACTCAGGGGCGGCGAACACTGAAGCTTTCTTT. As protein: CASSYSGAANTEAFF.

The rearrangement joins TRBV4-1 to TRBJ2-5; 9 nucleotides align to TRBD1. The CDR3 is made up of 15 amino acids. V was clipped by 4 bases and J by 4 bases; unmatched bases: 7. Per the germline V gene, CDR1 is MGHRA and CDR2 is YSYEKL. In DNA form, the CDR3 reads TGCGCCAGCAGCCCAGGGGACAGGGATGGAGAGACCCAGTACTTC. Translating it yields CASSPGDRDGETQYF.

The chain uses TRBV2 and TRBJ2-7, with D tentatively TRBD1 (6 bases). Per germline, CDR1 SNHLY and CDR2 FYNNEI. CDR3 length equals 12 residues. V lost 6 bases, J lost 5 bases, and 11 bases lay in between. DNA of the CDR3: TGTGCCAGCAGGGGGGACACCCACGAGCAGTACTTC. Its protein is CASRGDTHEQYF.

CDR3 in amino acids: CSVRNRLIQETQYF. The CDR3 DNA sequence: TGCAGCGTCAGAAACCGGCTGATCCAAGAGACCCAGTACTTC. The chain combines TRBV29-1 with TRBJ2-5; no clear D. Trimming removed 6 bases at V and 1 base at J, with 15 bases between. The V gene's germline CDR1 is SQVTM and CDR2 ANQGSEA. The CDR3 covers 14 residues.

The CDR3 is CASRGGTPEKLFF. The CDR3, as DNA: TGTGCCAGCAGAGGCGGGACACCCGAAAAACTGTTTTTT. This chain joins TRBV6-5 and TRBJ1-4, with D possibly TRBD1 on 6 matching bases. The V gene lost 6 bases and the J gene lost 8 bases, with 13 bases spanning the gap. The CDR3 spans 13 residues. Germline V lookup: CDR1 MNHEY, CDR2 SVGAGI.

The chain joins TRBV4-1 to TRBJ1-4; D call uncertain. CDR1 and CDR2 from the germline V gene are MGHRA and YSYEKL. Between the trimmed V and J ends, which lost 1 base and 5 bases, there was a span of 8 bases. This CDR3 comprises 14 residues. The CDR3 nucleotides are TGCGCCAGCAGCCAAGGACTCTTCAATGAAAAACTGTTTTTT. Amino acids: CASSQGLFNEKLFF.

The chain employs TRBV7-2 and TRBJ2-7; no clear D gene. CDR1 and CDR2 (germline): SGHTA, FQGNSA. The CDR3 length is 14 residues. V was pared by 2 bases and J by 5 bases, with 13 bases between. In DNA, the CDR3 is TGTGCCAGCAGCTTAACCCTCCTATCCCACGAGCAGTACTTC. Amino acids: CASSLTLLSHEQYF.

The genes are TRBV10-3 and TRBJ1-1; 7 bases align to TRBD1. Trimming cost V 11 bases and J 0 bases; bases outside gene matches: 6. The CDR3 is 13 residues long. Germline V CDR1 and CDR2: ENHRY, SYGVKD. CDR3 protein: CAARDSLNTEAFF. CDR3 nucleotides: TGTGCCGCTCGGGACAGCCTGAACACTGAAGCTTTCTTT.

This rearrangement joins TRBV6-5 to TRBJ2-7; no reliable D call. CDR1 is MNHEY, CDR2 SVGAGI, per germline. V shed 8 bases and J shed 9 bases, with 14 bases lying between them. CDR3 length: 11 amino acids. CDR3: CASGKERPQYF. Written as DNA, the CDR3 is TGTGCCAGCGGAAAGGAGCGACCGCAGTACTTC.

V usage is TRBV4-3 and J usage is TRBJ1-2, with no clear D. V gave up 0 bases and J gave up 7 bases, with 15 bases separating them. CDR3 length: 15 residues. In germline, CDR1 is LGHNA, CDR2 YSLEER. CDR3 DNA: TGCGCCAGCAGCCAAGATACCCCAGGAGTGCGTGGCTACACCTTC. This translates into CASSQDTPGVRGYTF.